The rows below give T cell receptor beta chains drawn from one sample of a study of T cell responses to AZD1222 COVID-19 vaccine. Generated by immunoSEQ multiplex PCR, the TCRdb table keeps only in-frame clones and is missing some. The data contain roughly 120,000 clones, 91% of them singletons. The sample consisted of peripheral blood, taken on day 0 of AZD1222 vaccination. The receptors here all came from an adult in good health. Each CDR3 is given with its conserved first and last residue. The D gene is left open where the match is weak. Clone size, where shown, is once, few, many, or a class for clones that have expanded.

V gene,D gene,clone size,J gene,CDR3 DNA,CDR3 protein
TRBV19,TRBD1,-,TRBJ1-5,TGTGCCAGTAGGACAGGGCTGAATCAGCCCCAGCATTTT,CASRTGLNQPQHF
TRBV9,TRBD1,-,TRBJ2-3,TGTGCCAGCAGCGTAGCGGGACAGGGGGCATGGGGTATGCGGACGCAGTATTTT,CASSVAGQGAWGMRTQYF
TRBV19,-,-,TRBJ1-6,TGTGCCAGTACCTCCAACCGGAGATATAATTCACCCCTCCACTTT,CASTSNRRYNSPLHF
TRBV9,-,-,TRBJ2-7,TGTGCCAGCAGCGGGACCCCGACCTACGAGCAGTACTTC,CASSGTPTYEQYF
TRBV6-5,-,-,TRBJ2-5,TGTGCCAGCAGTTATGAAGGAAGATTGTCCCAAGAGACCCAGTACTTC,CASSYEGRLSQETQYF
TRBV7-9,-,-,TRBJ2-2,TGTGCCAGCAGCTTAGCCGGGGATGGGACCGGGGAGCTGTTTTTT,CASSLAGDGTGELFF
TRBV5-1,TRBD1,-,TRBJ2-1,TGCGCCAGCAAATCGGGGACAGGTCCCTACAATGAGCAGTTCTTC,CASKSGTGPYNEQFF
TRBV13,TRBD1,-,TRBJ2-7,TGTGCCAGCAGCTTATGGGGACAGGGAGTCCACGAGCAGTACTTC,CASSLWGQGVHEQYF
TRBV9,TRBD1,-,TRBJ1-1,TGTGCCAGCAGCACAGGACAGGGAAACACTGAAGCTTTCTTT,CASSTGQGNTEAFF
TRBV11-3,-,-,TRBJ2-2,TGTGCCAGCAGCTTAGGACAAGGGTTCACCGGGGAGCTGTTTTTT,CASSLGQGFTGELFF
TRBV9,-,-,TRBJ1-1,TGTGCCAGCAAGGGGACTGAAGCTTTCTTT,CASKGTEAFF
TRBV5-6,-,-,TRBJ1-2,TGTGCCAGCAGCTACTGGGATGGCTACACCTTC,CASSYWDGYTF
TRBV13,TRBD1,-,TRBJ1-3,TGTGCCAGCAGCTTGGGGACAGGGGGCACTGGAAACACCATATATTTT,CASSLGTGGTGNTIYF
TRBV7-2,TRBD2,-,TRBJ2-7,TGTGCCAGCAGCTTGTCCAGGATAGCGGGAGCTCATCTCGAGCAGTACTTC,CASSLSRIAGAHLEQYF
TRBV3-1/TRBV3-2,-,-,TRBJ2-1,TGTGCCAGCAGCCAAGTCCCTGCAGGGGACCCTAATGAGCAGTTCTTC,CASSQVPAGDPNEQFF
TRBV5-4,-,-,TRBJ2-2,TGTGCCAGCAGCGGACAGAACACCGGGGAGCTGTTTTTT,CASSGQNTGELFF
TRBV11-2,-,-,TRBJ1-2,TGTGCCAGCAGCTTAGGGGGGCCTAACTATGGCTACACCTTC,CASSLGGPNYGYTF
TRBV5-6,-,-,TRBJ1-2,TGTGCCAGCAGCTTGGTTTCAGGGGTAGCTAACTATGGCTACACCTTC,CASSLVSGVANYGYTF
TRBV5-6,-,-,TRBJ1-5,TGTGCCAGCAGCGGGGGTACTCGACAGCCCCAGCATTTT,CASSGGTRQPQHF
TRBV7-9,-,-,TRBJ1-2,TGTGCCAGCAGCTTAGCCAGGGATGGCTACACCTTC,CASSLARDGYTF
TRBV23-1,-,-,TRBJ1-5,TGCGCCAGCAGTCACCTCGGGCCAGGGGCTAGCAATCAGCCCCAGCATTTT,CASSHLGPGASNQPQHF
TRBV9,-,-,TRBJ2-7,TGTGCCAGCAGCGTAGCCTCTAGCTCCTACGAGCAGTACTTC,CASSVASSSYEQYF
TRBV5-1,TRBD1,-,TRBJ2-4,TGCGCCAGCAGCGTTGGGGTGGGCGGATGGGCCGGGACAGAAAACATTCAGTACTTC,CASSVGVGGWAGTENIQYF
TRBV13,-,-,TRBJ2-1,TGTGCCAGCGAGGGCCGAACGGGTGAGCAGTTCTTC,CASEGRTGEQFF
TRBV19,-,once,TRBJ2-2,TGTGCCACCGCGGACAGAGGGCCCACCGGGGAGCTGTTTTTT,CATADRGPTGELFF
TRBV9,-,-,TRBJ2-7,TGTGCCAGCAGCCCTAGACAGTCCTCGGGCGGATACGAGCAGTACTTC,CASSPRQSSGGYEQYF
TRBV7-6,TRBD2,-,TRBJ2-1,TGTGCCAGCAGCTTAGGTGTGTGGCGGGAGAGTTACAATGAGCAGTTCTTC,CASSLGVWRESYNEQFF
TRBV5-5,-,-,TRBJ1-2,TGTGCCAGCAGCTTGGAGGGATTCTATGGCTACACCTTC,CASSLEGFYGYTF
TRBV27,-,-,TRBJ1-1,TGTGCCAGCAGTTTGGTGGGGAACACTGAAGCTTTCTTT,CASSLVGNTEAFF
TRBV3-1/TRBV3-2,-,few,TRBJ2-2,TGTGCCAGCAGCCCGCCGGCTGTAATTTGGTTCACCGGGGAGCTGTTTTTT,CASSPPAVIWFTGELFF
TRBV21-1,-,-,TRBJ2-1,TGTGCCAGCAGCAAAGTATTGGCTAGCGGGAGGAACAATGAGCAGTTCTTC,CASSKVLASGRNNEQFF
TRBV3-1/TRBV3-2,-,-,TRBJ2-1,TGTGCCAGCTCCGACCGGGCGGTGCAGTTCTTC,CASSDRAVQFF
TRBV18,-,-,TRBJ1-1,TGTGCCAGCCAACTAAGAGGCAGACCCATGAACACTGAAGCTTTCTTT,CASQLRGRPMNTEAFF
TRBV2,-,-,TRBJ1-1,TGTGCCAGCAGTATCCGGACAGAGAACACTGAAGCTTTCTTT,CASSIRTENTEAFF
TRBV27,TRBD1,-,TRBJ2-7,TGTGCCAGCAGTCGTCGGACAGGGGAAACTTACGAGCAGTACTTC,CASSRRTGETYEQYF
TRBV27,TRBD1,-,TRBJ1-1,TGTGCCAGCGTCACAGGGGGGGAAGCTTTCTTT,CASVTGGEAFF
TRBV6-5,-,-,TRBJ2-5,TGTGCCAGCAGTTACTACGGAAACCAAGAGACCCAGTACTTC,CASSYYGNQETQYF
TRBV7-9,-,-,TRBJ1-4,TGTGCCAGCTCAGGGTTGGACGAAAAACTGTTTTTT,CASSGLDEKLFF
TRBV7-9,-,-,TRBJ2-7,TGTGCCAGCAGCGTCCGGGATCCCCCCTACGAGCAGTACTTC,CASSVRDPPYEQYF
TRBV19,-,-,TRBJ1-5,TGTGCCAGTAGGTACGCCAATCAGCCCCAGCATTTT,CASRYANQPQHF
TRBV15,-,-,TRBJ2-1,TGTGCCACCAGCAGAGATCCTGGGGCCAGGGTAGACAATGAGCAGTTCTTC,CATSRDPGARVDNEQFF
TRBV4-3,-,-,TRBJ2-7,TGCGCCAGCAGCCAAGGAGGGGGGTCAGCGGAGCCAACCTACGAGCAGTACTTC,CASSQGGGSAEPTYEQYF
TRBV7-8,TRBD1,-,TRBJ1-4,TGTGCCAGCAGCTTGGACAGGGTACGCGAAAAACTGTTTTTT,CASSLDRVREKLFF
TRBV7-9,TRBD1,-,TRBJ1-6,TGTGCCAGCAGCTGGCCGGGACAGGGGAGTGATTCACCCCTCCACTTT,CASSWPGQGSDSPLHF
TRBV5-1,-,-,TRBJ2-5,TGCGCCAGCAGCTTGGGCCAGACGGTGGTCCAAGAGACCCAGTACTTC,CASSLGQTVVQETQYF
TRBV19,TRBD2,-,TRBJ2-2,TGTGCCAGTAGTATCTTTCGGACTAGTAACACCGGGGAGCTGTTTTTT,CASSIFRTSNTGELFF
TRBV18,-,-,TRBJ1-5,TGTGCCAGCTCACCCCGGGACAACAATCAGCCCCAGCATTTT,CASSPRDNNQPQHF
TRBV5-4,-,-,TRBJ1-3,TGTGCCAGCAGCTCAGGGGCAGGGTCCTCTGGAAACACCATATATTTT,CASSSGAGSSGNTIYF